These T cell receptor beta chains were read from a single sample in a study of blood T cell repertoires in COVID-19. Profiled with immunoSEQ multiplex PCR; TCRdb holds only in-frame clones, not every one. In the table there are 250,000 to 350,000 clones, 87% of which are singletons. The sample consisted of peripheral blood. All receptors derive from a man aged 18-30 years with active or convalescent COVID-19. Both conserved end residues are part of each CDR3. The D gene is left open where the match is weak. Only some rows state a clone size, as once, few, many or a class for expanded clones.

d_call clone_size j_call v_call cdr3_aa cdr3_nt
. . TRBJ1-5 TRBV6-5 CASRKQESNQPQHF TGTGCCAGCAGGAAACAGGAAAGCAATCAGCCCCAGCATTTT
. . TRBJ2-1 TRBV6-5 CASSYGSDKNEQFF TGTGCCAGCAGTTACGGGAGTGACAAGAATGAGCAGTTCTTC
. . TRBJ1-2 TRBV7-2 CASSLRVADGYTF TGTGCCAGCAGCTTAAGGGTAGCGGATGGCTACACCTTC
TRBD1 once TRBJ2-1 TRBV19 CASSLQPGQGPFF TGTGCCAGTAGTCTTCAGCCCGGACAGGGTCCGTTCTTC
. . TRBJ1-1 TRBV15 CATRQGFQETEAFF TGTGCCACCAGGCAGGGATTCCAGGAGACTGAAGCTTTCTTT
. . TRBJ2-1 TRBV2 CASSYLPGQNNEQFF TGTGCCAGCAGTTATCTACCGGGACAAAACAATGAGCAGTTCTTC
. few TRBJ1-2 TRBV9 CASGASAARGYTF TGTGCCAGCGGGGCATCCGCTGCTCGTGGCTACACCTTC
TRBD1 . TRBJ2-5 TRBV5-1 CASRLGTALQETQYF TGCGCCAGCAGACTGGGGACAGCGCTTCAAGAGACCCAGTACTTC
TRBD2 . TRBJ2-5 TRBV10-2 CASRLAGPSYQETQYF TGCGCCAGCAGACTAGCGGGGCCTTCGTACCAAGAGACCCAGTACTTC
. . TRBJ2-7 TRBV6-5 CASSYAGSSYEQYF TGTGCCAGCAGTTACGCCGGTTCTTCCTACGAGCAGTACTTC
. . TRBJ1-2 TRBV5-1 CASSLDREGYTF TGCGCCAGCAGCTTGGACCGGGAAGGCTACACCTTC
. . TRBJ1-2 TRBV12-3/TRBV12-4 CASSVAGYGYTF TGTGCCAGTTCTGTGGCCGGGTATGGCTACACCTTC
TRBD1 . TRBJ2-2 TRBV19 CASRKLRGQANTGELFF TGTGCCAGTAGGAAGTTGAGGGGACAGGCGAACACCGGGGAGCTGTTTTTT
TRBD2 . TRBJ2-5 TRBV7-2 CASTLTSGGPAETQYF TGTGCCAGCACCCTGACTAGCGGGGGCCCCGCAGAGACCCAGTACTTC
TRBD2 . TRBJ2-1 TRBV3-1/TRBV3-2 CASSPGGAPYNEQFF TGTGCCAGCAGCCCCGGGGGGGCCCCCTACAATGAGCAGTTCTTC
TRBD1 few TRBJ1-1 TRBV6-1 CASSDKGQINTEAFF TGTGCCAGCAGTGATAAGGGACAGATTAACACTGAAGCTTTCTTT
. . TRBJ1-5 TRBV4-3 CASSQETYQPQHF TGCGCCAGCAGCCAAGAGACATATCAGCCCCAGCATTTT
. . TRBJ2-7 TRBV15 CATSRDMGFYEQYF TGTGCCACCAGCAGGGACATGGGCTTCTACGAGCAGTACTTC
TRBD1 . TRBJ2-7 TRBV24-1 CATRGTGESEQYF TGTGCCACCAGGGGGACAGGGGAGAGCGAGCAGTACTTC
TRBD1 once TRBJ1-6 TRBV5-1 CASSQRQLDRGLNSPLHF TGCGCCAGCAGCCAAAGACAGCTGGACAGGGGGCTTAATTCACCCCTCCACTTT
TRBD1 . TRBJ1-3 TRBV4-3 CASSQQTGGDDTIYF TGCGCCAGCAGCCAACAAACAGGGGGCGACGACACCATATATTTT
. . TRBJ1-6 TRBV7-9 CASSSSDSLNSPLHF TGTGCCAGCAGCTCGAGCGACAGCCTTAATTCACCCCTCCACTTT
TRBD2 once TRBJ2-2 TRBV5-1 CASSSGPGGEELFF TGCGCCAGCAGTTCAGGGCCGGGAGGAGAGGAGCTGTTTTTT
. . TRBJ2-4 TRBV3-1/TRBV3-2 CASSQQDWTIQYF TGTGCCAGCAGCCAACAGGACTGGACGATTCAGTACTTC
TRBD1 . TRBJ2-3 TRBV5-1 CASSWDRPADTQYF TGCGCCAGCAGCTGGGACAGGCCGGCGGATACGCAGTATTTT
. . TRBJ2-3 TRBV19 CASSMGGARTDTQYF TGTGCCAGTAGTATGGGGGGGGCTAGGACAGATACGCAGTATTTT
. . TRBJ1-5 TRBV28 CASSTPRAGNQPQHF TGTGCCAGCAGTACCCCTAGGGCGGGTAATCAGCCCCAGCATTTT
. . TRBJ2-2 TRBV7-9 CASSHQIVGGELFF TGTGCCAGCAGCCATCAAATAGTCGGCGGGGAGCTGTTTTTT
. . TRBJ2-7 TRBV19 CASRPRDISYEQYF TGTGCCAGTAGACCCCGGGACATATCCTACGAGCAGTACTTC
. . TRBJ1-1 TRBV6-5 CASSYLRRSQTEAFF TGTGCCAGCAGTTACCTTAGGCGGAGCCAAACTGAAGCTTTCTTT
. . TRBJ1-2 TRBV9 CASSGMWGYYGYTF TGTGCCAGCAGCGGGATGTGGGGCTACTATGGCTACACCTTC
. . TRBJ2-3 TRBV5-5 CASSLQGLTDTQYF TGTGCCAGCAGCTTGCAGGGCTTAACAGATACGCAGTATTTT
TRBD1 . TRBJ2-7 TRBV28 CASQDRQGYEQYF TGTGCCAGCCAGGACAGGCAAGGATACGAGCAGTACTTC
TRBD1 . TRBJ2-2 TRBV28 CASRRPPGTGVTGELFF TGTGCCAGCAGGCGTCCCCCCGGGACAGGGGTCACCGGGGAGCTGTTTTTT
. . TRBJ2-3 TRBV27 CASSQRRESDTQYF TGTGCCAGCAGTCAAAGGAGGGAATCAGATACGCAGTATTTT
. . TRBJ1-2 TRBV6-6 CASSYGTDNYGYTF TGTGCCAGCAGTTACGGTACAGATAACTATGGCTACACCTTC
. . TRBJ1-1 TRBV4-1 CASSQRYLAERGTEAFF TGCGCCAGCAGCCAACGATACCTAGCGGAAAGGGGGACTGAAGCTTTCTTT
TRBD1 . TRBJ2-2 TRBV4-1 CASSQVQGAGGELFF TGCGCCAGCAGCCAGGTACAGGGGGCCGGAGGGGAGCTGTTTTTT
TRBD1 . TRBJ2-7 TRBV14 CASSQRDRFYEQYF TGTGCCAGCAGCCAAAGGGACAGGTTCTACGAGCAGTACTTC
. once TRBJ2-3 TRBV18 CASSPSPNPGFRVSGTDTQYF TGTGCCAGCTCACCCTCGCCTAACCCTGGATTCAGGGTTTCCGGCACAGATACGCAGTATTTT
TRBD1 . TRBJ2-2 TRBV10-3 CAIGWGQGKDTGELFF TGTGCCATCGGATGGGGACAGGGGAAGGACACCGGGGAGCTGTTTTTT
TRBD2 . TRBJ2-3 TRBV18 CASSRGLAAPGTDTQYF TGTGCCAGCTCTCGGGGACTAGCGGCCCCAGGCACAGATACGCAGTATTTT
. . TRBJ1-2 TRBV18 CASSPAGTRGYTF TGTGCCAGCTCACCTGCCGGGACAAGAGGCTACACCTTC